Presented here are 11 T cell receptor beta chains from one specimen sequenced in a study of regulatory T cells in long-lasting Graves disease. Indicated time point: persistent/refractory GD, antithyroid drugs over 5 years with positive TRAb. PBMC RNA served as the TCR library source. Arm-PCR of CDR3 regions and iRepertoire HTBI primers were used to build TCR beta libraries. MiXCR, run by TCRdb on the multiplex PCR reads, gives a single entry per CDR3 protein. The sample includes about 450,000 distinct CDR3 sequences, around a quarter of them seen just once. This specimen consisted of peripheral blood mononuclear cells (PBMCs), obtained when the disease was refractory, from a patient treated with antithyroid drugs. These receptors originate from a female donor with Graves disease.

With respect to this clonotype: A read error is possible here, since a much larger clone lies one base away. This chain uses TRBV7-8 with TRBJ2-7; D ambiguous. The CDR3 consists of 16 residues. V was cut by 2 bases and J by 0 bases, with 14 bases left in between. Germline CDR1 SGHVS, CDR2 FQNEAQ. The CDR3 is CASSLCSTPSSYEQYF. CDR3 in DNA: TGTGCCAGCAGCTTATGTAGTACGCCGAGCTCCTACGAGCAGTACTTC.

The chain couples TRBV30 to TRBJ2-2, with D possibly matching TRBD1 (6 bases). CDR1 GTSNPN and CDR2 SVGIG come from the germline V gene (reference sequence). CDR3 size: 16 residues. V was clipped by 3 bases and J by 3 bases, with 17 bases between them. In DNA, the CDR3 is TGTGCCTGGAGAGTTCGCAGGGGTCCTGACACCGGGGAGCTGTTTTTT. It is translated as CAWRVRRGPDTGELFF.

This clonotype was counted only a few times. The V call is TRBV2, the J call TRBJ2-3, with D possibly TRBD2 on 6 matching bases. Germline V lookup: CDR1 SNHLY, CDR2 FYNNEI. V was shortened by 6 bases and J by 3 bases, with 10 bases between the two germline ends. There are 13 residues in the CDR3. CDR3 residues: CASRSAGTDTQYF. Written as DNA, the CDR3 is TGTGCCAGCAGGTCCGCGGGGACAGATACGCAGTATTTT.

This clonotype was counted only a few times. The CDR3, as DNA: TGTGCCAGCAGTTACGGCCAGGGATATCAGCCCCAGCATTTT. Residues: CASSYGQGYQPQHF. The chain carries TRBV6-5 and TRBJ1-5, with D perhaps matching TRBD1 (5 bases). The V gene's germline CDR1 is MNHEY and CDR2 SVGAGI. CDR3 length: 14 residues. V shed 2 bases and J shed 5 bases, with 10 bases lying between them.

In its sample, this clonotype was seen a few times. The chain uses TRBV9 and TRBJ2-7, with D unclear. The length of the CDR3 is 13 residues. CDR1 SGDLS and CDR2 YYNGEE come from the germline V gene. Trimming cost V 1 base and J 3 bases, with 8 bases left between them. Here the CDR3 DNA reads TGTGCCAGCAGCGTAAGTATTAGCTACGAGCAGTACTTC. This gives the protein CASSVSISYEQYF.

In this sample, this clonotype turned up many times. The chain joins TRBV28 to TRBJ2-2; TRBD1 matches 9 bases. Trimming cost V 5 bases and J 6 bases; bases outside gene matches: 7. The germline V gene encodes CDR1 MDHEN and CDR2 SYDVKM. CDR3 length equals 15 residues. CDR3 loop: CASSPTGGVSGELFF. The DNA for the CDR3 is TGTGCCAGCAGTCCGACAGGGGGTGTCTCCGGGGAGCTGTTTTTT.

This clonotype was found many times. The V and J genes are TRBV29-1 and TRBJ2-7; weak D call: TRBD2 (6 bases). With 6 bases removed from V and 1 base from J, the gap between germline ends came to 10 bases. Germline V gives CDR1 SQVTM, CDR2 ANQGSEA. CDR3 size: 12 residues. The CDR3 DNA is TGCAGCGTCGGCGGGACGTCCTACGAGCAGTACTTC. It yields the protein CSVGGTSYEQYF.

This rearrangement joins TRBV20-1 to TRBJ1-4; a possible D gene is TRBD1 (5 bases). The germline V and J ends were trimmed by 3 bases and 4 bases, with 18 bases remaining between them. Germline V gene lookup returns CDR1 DFQATT and CDR2 SNEGSKA (reference sequence). The CDR3 extends over 16 amino acids. CDR3: CSASDAGTENNEKLFF. For the CDR3, the DNA is TGCAGTGCTAGTGACGCCGGGACGGAAAATAATGAAAAACTGTTTTTT.

A few counts support this clonotype. The rearrangement joins TRBV20-1 to TRBJ1-3, with D hard to call. The CDR3 runs 14 residues. In germline, CDR1 is DFQATT, CDR2 SNEGSKA (reference sequence). With 0 bases removed from V and 0 bases from J, the gap between germline ends came to 6 bases. The CDR3 region is CSAREGSSGNTIYF. Written as DNA, the CDR3 is TGCAGTGCTAGAGAGGGGAGCTCTGGAAACACCATATATTTT.

This clonotype has more than one count but fewer than ten. The chain links TRBV9 to TRBJ2-7; 10 positions match TRBD1. V lost 2 bases to trimming and J lost 6 bases; unmatched junction nucleotides: 8. Germline CDR1 and CDR2: SGDLS and YYNGEE. The CDR3 loop spans 15 amino acids. DNA of the CDR3: TGTGCCAGCAGCGTCCTAGGACAGGGGGGGGCCGAGCAGTACTTC. Residues: CASSVLGQGGAEQYF.

At least ten counts were recorded for this clonotype. The chain carries TRBV29-1 and TRBJ2-4; no firm D call. The germline V gene has CDR1 SQVTM and CDR2 ANQGSEA. Between the trimmed V and J ends, which lost 2 bases and 0 bases, there was a span of 14 bases. The CDR3 is 16 amino acids. The CDR3 here is CSVEMGSTIAKNIQYF. For the CDR3, the DNA is TGCAGCGTTGAAATGGGCAGCACTATAGCCAAAAACATTCAGTACTTC.